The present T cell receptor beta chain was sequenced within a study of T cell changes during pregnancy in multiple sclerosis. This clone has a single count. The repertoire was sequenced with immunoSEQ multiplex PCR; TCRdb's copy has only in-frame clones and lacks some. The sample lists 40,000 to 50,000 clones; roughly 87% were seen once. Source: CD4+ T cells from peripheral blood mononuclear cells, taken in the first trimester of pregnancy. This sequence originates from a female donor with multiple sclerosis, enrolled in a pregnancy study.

CDR3 DNA: TGTGCCAGTAGTCGAGGGGGCAGGAGCCAGCCCCAGCATTTT. Its protein product is CASSRGGRSQPQHF. J is TRBJ1-5 and V is TRBV19; TRBD1 matches 7 bases. CDR3 length: 14 residues. CDR1 is LNHDA and CDR2 is SQIVND in the germline V gene (reference sequence). Trimming at V came to 5 bases and at J to 7 bases, leaving 8 bases not matched to a gene.